This is a list of T cell receptor beta chains from one sample in a study of T cell repertoires in cytomegalovirus infection. TCRdb re-analysed the reads in MiXCR, keeping a single row per CDR3 protein. The profile shows fewer than 200,000 distinct CDR3 sequences, about 20% of them singletons. These receptors' antigens are unknown. The material was CD8+ T cells from cultured PBMCs, obtained from culture after CMV antigen stimulation. Receptor source: a human donor in good health (CMV status not recorded). Some clones in this sample may be carry-over from other donors' samples. Both conserved end residues are part of each CDR3. A D gene is named only where the DNA matches it firmly. Clone sizes are given selectively: once, few, many, or a class where the clone is expanded.

NA	TRBV19	TRBJ1-1	NA	TGTGCCAGTAGTATTTCAGGCAATCTAGCGCCCACTGAAGCTTTCTTT	CASSISGNLAPTEAFF
NA	TRBV6-5	TRBJ1-6	few	TGTGCCAGCAGGGTAAGGGATCTGCGATCACCCCTCCACTTT	CASRVRDLRSPLHF
NA	TRBV5-6	TRBJ1-5	NA	TGTGCCAGCAGCTTGGAAGCAGTCTCGGAGCCCCAGCATTTT	CASSLEAVSEPQHF
TRBD2	TRBV4-1	TRBJ2-5	NA	TGCGCCAGCAGCCGACGAGCGGGGGAAGGAGAGACCCAGTACTTC	CASSRRAGEGETQYF
NA	TRBV13	TRBJ1-1	NA	TGTGCCAGCAGCTTAGTTCGGGGAGGCGAGAACACTGAAGCTTTCTTT	CASSLVRGGENTEAFF
NA	TRBV7-2	TRBJ2-6	many	TGTGCCAGCAGCTTAGGTTTTGCGGGGGCCCTCTCTGGGGCCAACGTCCTGACTTTC	CASSLGFAGALSGANVLTF
TRBD2	TRBV27	TRBJ2-1	NA	TGTGCCAGCATGGCGGGGGGGCCGAATGAGCAGTTCTTC	CASMAGGPNEQFF
NA	TRBV25-1	TRBJ2-7	NA	TGTGCCAGCGGGACTTGGGAGCAGTACTTC	CASGTWEQYF
NA	TRBV7-2	TRBJ1-2	NA	TGTGCCAGCACGTCGGGGACCGGAGCGGTAAACTATGGCTACACCTTC	CASTSGTGAVNYGYTF
TRBD1	TRBV5-1	TRBJ2-7	few	TGCGCCAGCAGCCATTCTCCGGGACAGGGAGAGGAGCAGTACTTC	CASSHSPGQGEEQYF
NA	TRBV27	TRBJ1-5	few	TGTGCCAGCAGTTTATCGGTACAGGGTACTCAGCCCCAGCATTTT	CASSLSVQGTQPQHF
TRBD2	TRBV7-2	TRBJ2-5	many	TGTGCCAGCAGCTCGGGACTAGCGGGGGCCCAAGAGACCCAGTACTTC	CASSSGLAGAQETQYF
NA	TRBV20-1	TRBJ2-7	NA	TGCAGTGCTCCCGGACAAATTAGCTCCTACGAGCAGTACTTC	CSAPGQISSYEQYF
NA	TRBV5-4	TRBJ1-1	few	TGTGCCAGCAGCTTCGATACCCTCGCGTGGACTGGGAACACTGAAGCTTTCTTT	CASSFDTLAWTGNTEAFF
NA	TRBV2	TRBJ1-2	NA	TGTGCCTGCAGGGCTACACGGGGCTACACCTTC	CACRATRGYTF
NA	TRBV9	TRBJ2-1	NA	TGTGCCAGCAGCGTTCGGATCCGGGCGGGAAAAAATGAGCAGTTCTTC	CASSVRIRAGKNEQFF
TRBD2	TRBV7-8	TRBJ2-6	NA	TGTGCCAGCATCGGGGGGGGGCCTAACTCTGGGGCCAACGTCCTGACTTTC	CASIGGGPNSGANVLTF
NA	TRBV12-3/TRBV12-4	TRBJ2-1	NA	TGTGCCAGCAGGTCTGGGACGCCGTACAATGAGCAGTTCTTC	CASRSGTPYNEQFF
TRBD1	TRBV6-2/TRBV6-3	TRBJ2-4	few	TGTGCCAGCAGTTCAGGGGGCAAAAACATTCAGTACTTC	CASSSGGKNIQYF
NA	TRBV6-2/TRBV6-3	TRBJ2-3	NA	TGTGCCAGCAGTTACGAAAGGGTCGATACGCAGTATTTT	CASSYERVDTQYF
NA	TRBV11-2	TRBJ2-7	NA	TGTGCCAGCAGGTACCCTTCGGGGGGCCACTCCTACGAGCAGTACTTC	CASRYPSGGHSYEQYF
TRBD2	TRBV28	TRBJ2-1	few	TGTGCCAGCAGTTTGTCAGCGGGGTCGGAGCAGTTCTTC	CASSLSAGSEQFF
NA	TRBV6-6	TRBJ2-5	NA	TGTGCCAGCAGTTACCGGAGGGATGGGGAGACCCAGTACTTC	CASSYRRDGETQYF
NA	TRBV7-8	TRBJ2-5	NA	TGTGCCAGCAGCTTGGCAGGGTCGGCTCCGGAGACCCAGTACTTC	CASSLAGSAPETQYF
NA	TRBV4-1	TRBJ1-6	NA	TGCGCCAGCAGCCCAGATCCAGGGAGCAATTCACCCCTCCACTTT	CASSPDPGSNSPLHF
NA	TRBV20-1	TRBJ2-7	many	TGCAGTGCTAAGACAGTGAGCTCCTACGAGCAGTACTTC	CSAKTVSSYEQYF
NA	TRBV4-3	TRBJ1-5	few	TGCGCCAGCAGCCAAGACCCGTATAGCAATCAGCCCCAGCATTTT	CASSQDPYSNQPQHF
NA	TRBV11-2	TRBJ2-7	few	TGTGCCAGCAGAATGCGACAGCGTCCCCTTAGCGAGCAGTACTTC	CASRMRQRPLSEQYF
NA	TRBV4-2	TRBJ1-5	few	TGTGCCAGCAGCCGAGGGGAAGGACAGCCCCAGCATTTT	CASSRGEGQPQHF
NA	TRBV29-1	TRBJ1-1	NA	TGCAGCGTTGAGAGGCCTATGAACACTGAAGCTTTCTTT	CSVERPMNTEAFF
NA	TRBV7-2	TRBJ2-7	NA	TGTGCCAGCAGCTTATACGACGGGGCAGCCAGGAACGAGCAGTACTTC	CASSLYDGAARNEQYF
NA	TRBV7-9	TRBJ2-1	NA	TGTGCCAGCAGCGAGAGCGTAAACTCCTACAATGAGCAGTTCTTC	CASSESVNSYNEQFF
NA	TRBV29-1	TRBJ2-1	NA	TGCAGCGTTGAAGCCCCGTCTCGTAGCTCCTACAATGAGCAGTTCTTC	CSVEAPSRSSYNEQFF
TRBD2	TRBV4-3	TRBJ2-7	few	TGCGCCAGCAGCCAAGAAGCGGGGGGATTCTACGAGCAGTACTTC	CASSQEAGGFYEQYF
NA	TRBV7-2	TRBJ1-1	NA	TGTGCCAGCAGAATGAACACTGAAGCTTTCTTT	CASRMNTEAFF
NA	TRBV15	TRBJ1-5	few	TGTGCCACCACCCCGGACGGCGATGTCAATCGGCCCCAGCATTTT	CATTPDGDVNRPQHF
TRBD1	TRBV4-1	TRBJ2-7	NA	TGCGCCAGCAGCCAAGAAGTTTACAGGACAGGCAACTACGAGCAGTACTTC	CASSQEVYRTGNYEQYF
TRBD1	TRBV6-6	TRBJ1-4	few	TGTGCCAGCAGTTTTGGGACAGTGGATGAAAAACTGTTTTTT	CASSFGTVDEKLFF
NA	TRBV11-2	TRBJ1-2	NA	TGTGCCAGCAGCTTAGAAGAATCCCTGGGCAGGGTCTATTATGGCTACACCTTC	CASSLEESLGRVYYGYTF
TRBD1	TRBV6-2/TRBV6-3	TRBJ2-5	few	TGTGCCAGCAGTCGACAGGGAAACCAAGAGACCCAGTACTTC	CASSRQGNQETQYF
NA	TRBV20-1	TRBJ1-1	few	TGCAGTGCTAGAGATCCTGAGGGGCACACTGAAGCTTTCTTT	CSARDPEGHTEAFF
NA	TRBV12-3/TRBV12-4	TRBJ1-4	NA	TGTGCCAGCAGGCGCGGGGGGACGAACGAAAAACTGTTTTTT	CASRRGGTNEKLFF
TRBD1	TRBV9	TRBJ1-4	NA	TGTGCCAGCAGCCTGGGACAGAACCTCCCTAATGAAAAACTGTTTTTT	CASSLGQNLPNEKLFF
TRBD1	TRBV29-1	TRBJ1-1	NA	TGCAGCGTAGCAGGGGGCGCGGAGACTGAAGCTTTCTTT	CSVAGGAETEAFF
NA	TRBV11-2	TRBJ2-5	NA	TGTGCCAGCAGCTTTACCCCCGGGTACCAAGAGACCCAGTACTTC	CASSFTPGYQETQYF